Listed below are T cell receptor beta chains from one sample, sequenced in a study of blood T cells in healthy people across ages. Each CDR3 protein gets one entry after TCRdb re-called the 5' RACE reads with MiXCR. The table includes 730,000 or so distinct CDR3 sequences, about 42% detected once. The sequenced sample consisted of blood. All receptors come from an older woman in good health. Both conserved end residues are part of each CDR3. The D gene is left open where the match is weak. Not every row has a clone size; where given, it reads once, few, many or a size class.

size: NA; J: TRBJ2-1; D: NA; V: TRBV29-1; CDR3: CSTWDSLNEQFF; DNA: TGCAGCACCTGGGACTCCCTGAATGAGCAGTTCTTC
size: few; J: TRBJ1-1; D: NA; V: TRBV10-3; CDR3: CAISESDSYATEAFF; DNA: TGTGCCATCAGTGAGTCCGACTCATACGCCACTGAAGCTTTCTTT
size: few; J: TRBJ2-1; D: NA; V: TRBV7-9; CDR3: CASSSETSQNEQFF; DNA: TGTGCCAGCAGCTCGGAGACTAGTCAAAATGAGCAGTTCTTC
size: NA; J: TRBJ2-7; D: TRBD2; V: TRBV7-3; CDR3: CASSASSGAYNEQYF; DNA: TGTGCCAGCAGCGCTTCTAGCGGTGCTTACAATGAGCAGTACTTC
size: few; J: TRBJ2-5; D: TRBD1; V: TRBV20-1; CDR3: CSALEQGRGQETQYF; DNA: TGCAGTGCACTCGAACAGGGGCGAGGGCAGGAGACCCAGTACTTC
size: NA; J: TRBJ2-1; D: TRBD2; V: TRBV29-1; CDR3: CSVGTTPYNEQFF; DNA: TGCAGCGTGGGGACTACCCCGTACAATGAGCAGTTCTTC
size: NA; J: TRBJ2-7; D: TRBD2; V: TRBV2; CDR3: CASSGASGGNEQYF; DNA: TGTGCCAGCAGTGGAGCTAGCGGGGGCAATGAGCAGTACTTC
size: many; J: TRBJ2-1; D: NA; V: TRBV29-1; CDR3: CSAGSYNEQFF; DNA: TGCAGCGCAGGGTCTTACAATGAGCAGTTCTTC
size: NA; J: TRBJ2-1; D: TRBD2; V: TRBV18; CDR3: CASSPTGGSGEQFF; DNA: TGTGCCAGCTCACCAACGGGGGGGTCGGGTGAGCAGTTCTTC
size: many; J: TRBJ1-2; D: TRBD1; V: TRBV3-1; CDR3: CASSQWDRGSYNYGYTF; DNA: TGTGCCAGCAGCCAATGGGACAGGGGATCCTATAACTATGGCTACACCTTC
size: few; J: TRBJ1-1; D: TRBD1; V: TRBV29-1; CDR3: CSAWDRVGNTEAFF; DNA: TGCAGCGCCTGGGACAGGGTGGGGAACACTGAAGCTTTCTTT
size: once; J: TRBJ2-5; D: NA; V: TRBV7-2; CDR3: CATHPGSQETQYF; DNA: TGTGCCACCCATCCGGGCAGCCAAGAGACCCAGTACTTC
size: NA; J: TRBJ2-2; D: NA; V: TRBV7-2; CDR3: CASTVGVGVTGELFF; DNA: TGTGCCAGCACAGTGGGGGTAGGGGTCACCGGGGAGCTGTTTTTT
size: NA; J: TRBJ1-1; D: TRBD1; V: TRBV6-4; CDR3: CASGESKTGGGEVRAEAFF; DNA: TGTGCCAGCGGCGAATCCAAAACAGGGGGTGGCGAAGTACGCGCTGAAGCTTTCTTT
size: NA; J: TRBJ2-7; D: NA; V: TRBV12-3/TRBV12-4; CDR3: CASSVSLSIYEQYF; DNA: TGTGCCAGCAGTGTAAGTCTCAGTATCTACGAGCAGTACTTC
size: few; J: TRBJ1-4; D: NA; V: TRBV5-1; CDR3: CASSPEPGGNEKLFF; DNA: TGCGCCAGCAGCCCGGAACCGGGAGGAAATGAAAAACTGTTTTTT
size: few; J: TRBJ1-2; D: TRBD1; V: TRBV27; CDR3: CASTGQGANYGYTF; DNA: TGTGCCAGCACCGGGCAGGGGGCCAACTATGGCTACACCTTC
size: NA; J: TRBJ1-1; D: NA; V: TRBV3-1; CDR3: CASSQGPAEAFF; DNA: TGTGCCAGCAGCCAAGGTCCGGCTGAAGCTTTCTTT
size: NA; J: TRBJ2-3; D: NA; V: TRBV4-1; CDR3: CASSQVVSSGSTDTQYF; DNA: TGCGCCAGCAGCCAAGTTGTCAGCAGTGGGTCCACAGATACGCAGTATTTT
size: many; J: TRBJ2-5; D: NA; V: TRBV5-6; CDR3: CASSLEEGVGQETQYF; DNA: TGTGCCAGCAGCTTGGAGGAGGGTGTGGGCCAAGAGACCCAGTACTTC
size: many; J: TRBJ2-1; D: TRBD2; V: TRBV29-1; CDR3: CSALRLAPNNEQFF; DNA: TGCAGCGCCCTGAGACTAGCGCCTAACAATGAGCAGTTCTTC
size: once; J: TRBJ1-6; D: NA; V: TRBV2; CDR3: CASTLEAGSSPLHF; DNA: TGTGCCAGCACCCTCGAGGCAGGGAGTTCACCCCTTCACTTT
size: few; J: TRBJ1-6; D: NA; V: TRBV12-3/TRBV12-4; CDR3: CASTIIRGAQQGSPLHF; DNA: TGTGCCAGCACCATTATACGGGGGGCCCAGCAAGGTTCACCCCTCCACTTT
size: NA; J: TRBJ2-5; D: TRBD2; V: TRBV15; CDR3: CATGRGDSTSGEQYF; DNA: TGTGCCACCGGCAGAGGGGATAGCACCAGCGGGGAGCAGTACTTC
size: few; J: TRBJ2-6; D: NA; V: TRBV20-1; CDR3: CSARRQDSGANVLTF; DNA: TGCAGTGCTAGACGACAGGACTCTGGGGCCAACGTCCTGACTTTC
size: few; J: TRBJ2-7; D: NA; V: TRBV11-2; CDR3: CASSYDEDEQYF; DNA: TGTGCCAGCAGCTACGACGAGGATGAGCAGTACTTC
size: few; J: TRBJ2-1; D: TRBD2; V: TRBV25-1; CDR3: CASSETWAGGSNEQFF; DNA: TGTGCCAGCAGTGAGACCTGGGCGGGGGGCTCCAATGAGCAGTTCTTC
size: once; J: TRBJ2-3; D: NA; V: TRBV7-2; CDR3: CASSSSEMTDTQYF; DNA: TGTGCCAGCAGCTCTTCCGAGATGACAGATACGCAGTATTTT